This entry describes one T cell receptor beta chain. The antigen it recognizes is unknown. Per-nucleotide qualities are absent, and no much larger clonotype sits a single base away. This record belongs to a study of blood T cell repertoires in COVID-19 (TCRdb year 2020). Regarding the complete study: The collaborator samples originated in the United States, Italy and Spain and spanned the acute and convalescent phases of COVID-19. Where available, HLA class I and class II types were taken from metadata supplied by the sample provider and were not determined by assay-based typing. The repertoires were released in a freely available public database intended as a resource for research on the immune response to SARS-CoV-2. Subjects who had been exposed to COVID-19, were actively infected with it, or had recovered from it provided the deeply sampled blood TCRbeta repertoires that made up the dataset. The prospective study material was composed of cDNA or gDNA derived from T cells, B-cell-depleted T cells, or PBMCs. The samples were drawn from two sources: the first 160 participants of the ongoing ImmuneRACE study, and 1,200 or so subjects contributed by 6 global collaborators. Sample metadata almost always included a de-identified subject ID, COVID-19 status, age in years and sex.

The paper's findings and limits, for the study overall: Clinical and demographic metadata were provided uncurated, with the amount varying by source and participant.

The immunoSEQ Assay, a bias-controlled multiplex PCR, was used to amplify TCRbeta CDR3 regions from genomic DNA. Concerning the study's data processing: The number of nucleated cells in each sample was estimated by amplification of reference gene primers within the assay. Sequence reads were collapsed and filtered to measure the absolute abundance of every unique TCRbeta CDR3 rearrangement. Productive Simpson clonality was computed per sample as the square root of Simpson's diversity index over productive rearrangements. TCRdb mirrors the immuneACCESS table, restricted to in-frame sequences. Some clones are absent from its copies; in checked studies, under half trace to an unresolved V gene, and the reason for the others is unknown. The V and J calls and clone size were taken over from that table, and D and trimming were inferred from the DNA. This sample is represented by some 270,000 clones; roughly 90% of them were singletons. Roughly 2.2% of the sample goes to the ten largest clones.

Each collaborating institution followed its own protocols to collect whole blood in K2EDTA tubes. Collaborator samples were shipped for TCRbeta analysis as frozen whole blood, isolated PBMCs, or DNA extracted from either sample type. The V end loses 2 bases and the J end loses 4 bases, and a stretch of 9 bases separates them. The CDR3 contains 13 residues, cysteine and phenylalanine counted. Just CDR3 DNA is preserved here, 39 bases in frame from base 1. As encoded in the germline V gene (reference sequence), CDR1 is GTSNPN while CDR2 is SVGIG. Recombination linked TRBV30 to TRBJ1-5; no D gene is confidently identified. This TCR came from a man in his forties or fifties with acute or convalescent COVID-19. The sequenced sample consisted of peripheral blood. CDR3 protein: CAWSPDTNQPQHF. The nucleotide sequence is TGTGCCTGGAGTCCCGACACGAATCAGCCCCAGCATTTT.